This TCR beta chain emerged from a study of T cells in Graves' hyperthyroidism and ophthalmopathy. Regarding the study as a whole: From stable hyperthyroidism, ophthalmopathy was separated by a 13 V-J model. Appearing also in blood were most of the thyroid clonotypes expanded above 0.001.

As concerns this clonotype: Its antigen is as yet unknown.

The CDR3 covers 13 residues. Trimming stripped 4 bases from V and 5 bases from J, with 9 bases between. Germline V gene sequence: CDR1 SGDLS, CDR2 YYNGEE. The study based diagnoses on clinical symptoms, serum thyroxine and TRAb, thyroid ultrasound and orbital computed tomography. TCR beta CDR3 sequences were amplified from RNA transcripts. Primed by the HTBI set, a first-round RT-PCR was run on the TCR CDR3. TCRdb passed the multiplex PCR reads through MiXCR, listing each CDR3 protein once. The sample consists of under 350,000 distinct CDR3 sequences, about 18% of them appearing once. The TCR comes from a woman aged 45-65 years with Graves' hyperthyroidism. This chain joins TRBV9 and TRBJ1-4; no definite D call. Sequenced: blood. The CDR3: CASSPRLNEKLFF. CDR3 coding DNA: TGTGCCAGCAGCCCCCGCCTGAATGAAAAACTGTTTTTT.